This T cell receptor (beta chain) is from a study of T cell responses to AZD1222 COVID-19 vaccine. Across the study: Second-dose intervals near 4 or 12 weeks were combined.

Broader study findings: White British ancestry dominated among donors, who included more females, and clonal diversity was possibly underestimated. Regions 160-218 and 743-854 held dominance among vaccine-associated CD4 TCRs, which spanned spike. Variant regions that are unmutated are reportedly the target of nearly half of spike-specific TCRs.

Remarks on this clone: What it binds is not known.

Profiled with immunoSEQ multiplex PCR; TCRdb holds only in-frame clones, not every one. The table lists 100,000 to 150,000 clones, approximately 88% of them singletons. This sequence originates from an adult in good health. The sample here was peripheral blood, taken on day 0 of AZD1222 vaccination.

In DNA, the CDR3 is TGCGCCAGCAGCTTGGCCCTGAGTCCCCTCAATGAGCAGTTCTTC. Translated: CASSLALSPLNEQFF. V and J are TRBV5-1 and TRBJ2-1; D is undetermined. Germline loops: CDR1 SGHRS, CDR2 YFSETQ. Between the trimmed V and J ends, which lost 0 bases and 6 bases, there was a span of 13 bases. The CDR3 consists of 15 residues. Filled out from reference TRBV5-1 and TRBJ2-1, the complete variable domain reads KAGVTQTPRYLIKTRGQQVTLSCSPISGHRSVSWYQQTPGQGLQFLFEYFSETQRNKGNFPGRFSGRQFSNSRSEMNVSTLELGDSALYLCASSLALSPLNEQFFGPGTRLTVL.